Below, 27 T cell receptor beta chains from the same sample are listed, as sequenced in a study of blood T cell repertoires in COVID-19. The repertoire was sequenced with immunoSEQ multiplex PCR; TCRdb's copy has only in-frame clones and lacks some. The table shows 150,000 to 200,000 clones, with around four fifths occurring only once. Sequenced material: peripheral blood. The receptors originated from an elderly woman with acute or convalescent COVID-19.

Here the CDR3 reads CASIKGGTGRAGELFF. The CDR3 DNA follows: TGTGCCAGCATAAAAGGGGGGACAGGACGGGCCGGGGAGCTGTTTTTT. This rearrangement joins TRBV2 to TRBJ2-2; 8 bases align to TRBD1. The V gene's germline CDR1 is SNHLY and CDR2 FYNNEI. V was pared by 7 bases and J by 6 bases, with 13 bases of the junction left unmatched. This CDR3 is 16 amino acids long.

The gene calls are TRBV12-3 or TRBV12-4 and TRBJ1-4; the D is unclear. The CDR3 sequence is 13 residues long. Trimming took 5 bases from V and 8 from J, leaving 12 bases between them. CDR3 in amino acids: CASSPGPLEKLFF. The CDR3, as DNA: TGTGCCAGCAGTCCTGGGCCACTCGAAAAACTGTTTTTT.

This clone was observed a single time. The CDR3 loop is CASSIPQQGSSYNEQFF. The CDR3 nucleotides are TGTGCCAGTAGTATCCCCCAGCAGGGGAGCTCCTACAATGAGCAGTTCTTC. The V and J genes are TRBV19 and TRBJ2-1; D may be TRBD1 (6 bases). The CDR3 length is 17 residues. Per germline, CDR1 LNHDA and CDR2 SQIVND (reference sequence). The germline V and J ends were trimmed by 3 bases and 0 bases, with 15 bases remaining between them.

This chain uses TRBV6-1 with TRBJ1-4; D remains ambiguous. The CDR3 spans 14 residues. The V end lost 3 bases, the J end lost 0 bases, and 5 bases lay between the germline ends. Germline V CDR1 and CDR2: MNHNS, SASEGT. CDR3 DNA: TGTGCCAGCAGTGACGGTGCAACTAATGAAAAACTGTTTTTT. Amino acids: CASSDGATNEKLFF.

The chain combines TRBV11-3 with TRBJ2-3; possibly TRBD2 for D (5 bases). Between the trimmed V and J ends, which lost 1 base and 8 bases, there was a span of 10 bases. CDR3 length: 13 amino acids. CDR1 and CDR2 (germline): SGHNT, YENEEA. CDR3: CASSLVVGGTQYF. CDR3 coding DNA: TGTGCCAGCAGCTTAGTCGTCGGAGGTACGCAGTATTTT.

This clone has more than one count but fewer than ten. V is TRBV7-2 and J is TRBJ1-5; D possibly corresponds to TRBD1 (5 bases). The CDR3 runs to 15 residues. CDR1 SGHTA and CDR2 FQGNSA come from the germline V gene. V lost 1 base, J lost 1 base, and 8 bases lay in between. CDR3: CASSLGQGSNQPQHF. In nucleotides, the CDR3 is TGTGCCAGCAGCTTAGGCCAGGGAAGCAATCAGCCCCAGCATTTT.

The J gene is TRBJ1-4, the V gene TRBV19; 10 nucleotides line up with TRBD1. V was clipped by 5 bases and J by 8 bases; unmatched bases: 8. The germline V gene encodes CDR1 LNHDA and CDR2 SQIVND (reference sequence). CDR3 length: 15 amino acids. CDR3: CASSPRTGGGEKLFF. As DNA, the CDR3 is TGTGCCAGTAGTCCACGGACAGGGGGAGGAGAAAAACTGTTTTTT. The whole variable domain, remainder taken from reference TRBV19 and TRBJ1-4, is DGGITQSPKYLFRKEGQNVTLSCEQNLNHDAMYWYRQDPGQGLRLIYYSQIVNDFQKGDIAEGYSVSREKKESFPLTVTSAQKNPTAFYLCASSPRTGGGEKLFFGSGTQLSVL.

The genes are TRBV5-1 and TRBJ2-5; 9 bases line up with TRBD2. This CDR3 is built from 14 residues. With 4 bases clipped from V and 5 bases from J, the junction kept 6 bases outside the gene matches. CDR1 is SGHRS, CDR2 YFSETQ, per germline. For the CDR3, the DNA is TGCGCCAGCAGCGCGGGAGGGAGAGGGGAGACCCAGTACTTC. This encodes CASSAGGRGETQYF.

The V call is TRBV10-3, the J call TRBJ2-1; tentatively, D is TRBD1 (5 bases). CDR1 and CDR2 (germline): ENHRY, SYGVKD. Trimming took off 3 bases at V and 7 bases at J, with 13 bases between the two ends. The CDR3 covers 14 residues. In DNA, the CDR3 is TGTGCCATCAGTGATGTTGGCAGGGAAAATGAGCAGTTCTTC. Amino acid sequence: CAISDVGRENEQFF.

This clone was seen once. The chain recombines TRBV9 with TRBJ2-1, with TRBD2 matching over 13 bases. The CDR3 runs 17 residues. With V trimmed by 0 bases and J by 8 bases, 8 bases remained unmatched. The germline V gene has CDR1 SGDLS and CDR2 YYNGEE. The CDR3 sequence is CASSVVGTSGTVDEQFF. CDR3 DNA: TGTGCCAGCAGCGTAGTTGGGACTAGCGGGACTGTAGATGAGCAGTTCTTC. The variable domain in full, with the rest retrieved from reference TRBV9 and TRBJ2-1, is DSGVTQTPKHLITATGQRVTLRCSPRSGDLSVYWYQQSLDQGLQFLIQYYNGEERAKGNILERFSAQQFPDLHSELNLSSLELGDSALYFCASSVVGTSGTVDEQFFGPGTRLTVL.

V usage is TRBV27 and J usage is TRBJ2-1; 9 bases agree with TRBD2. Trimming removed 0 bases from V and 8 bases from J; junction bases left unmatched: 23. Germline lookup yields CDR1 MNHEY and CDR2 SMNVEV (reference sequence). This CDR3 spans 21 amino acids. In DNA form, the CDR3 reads TGTGCCAGCAGTTTATCGACCGTTCCTCGCGACTCAAGCGGGGGGATGGATGAGCAGTTCTTC. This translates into CASSLSTVPRDSSGGMDEQFF.

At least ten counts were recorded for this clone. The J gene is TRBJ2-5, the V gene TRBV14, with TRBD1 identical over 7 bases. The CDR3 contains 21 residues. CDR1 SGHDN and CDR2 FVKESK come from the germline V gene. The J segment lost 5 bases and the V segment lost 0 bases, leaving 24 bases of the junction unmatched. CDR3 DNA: TGTGCCAGCAGCCAAGACCCGAGCAGGGGGTCCTATCATCTTCGTAAGGAGACCCAGTACTTC. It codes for CASSQDPSRGSYHLRKETQYF.

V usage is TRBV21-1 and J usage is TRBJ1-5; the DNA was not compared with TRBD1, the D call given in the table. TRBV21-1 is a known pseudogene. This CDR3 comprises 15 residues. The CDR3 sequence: CASSFVTGGCQPQHF. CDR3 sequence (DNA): TGTGCCAGCAGCTTCGTTACTGGGGGCTGTCAGCCCCAGCATTTT.

The CDR3 is CASSSGTGKAGEQFF. CDR3 in DNA: TGTGCCAGTAGTAGTGGGACAGGGAAGGCCGGTGAGCAGTTCTTC. The V call is TRBV19, the J call TRBJ2-1, with 9 bases fitting TRBD1. The CDR3 totals 15 residues. The V gene's germline CDR1 is LNHDA and CDR2 SQIVND (reference sequence). J was trimmed by 9 bases and V by 4 bases; bases with no gene match: 10.

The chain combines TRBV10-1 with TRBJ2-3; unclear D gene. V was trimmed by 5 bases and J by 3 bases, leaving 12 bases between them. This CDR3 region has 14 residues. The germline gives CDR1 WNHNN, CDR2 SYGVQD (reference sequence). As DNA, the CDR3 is TGCGCCAGCAGTCCTGTCTCGCGGACAGATACGCAGTATTTT. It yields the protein CASSPVSRTDTQYF.

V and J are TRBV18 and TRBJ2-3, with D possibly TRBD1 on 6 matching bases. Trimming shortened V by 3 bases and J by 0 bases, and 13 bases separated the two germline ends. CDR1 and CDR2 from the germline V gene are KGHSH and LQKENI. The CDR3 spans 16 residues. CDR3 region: CASSPLRDTSTDTQYF. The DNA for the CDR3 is TGTGCCAGCTCACCCCTCCGGGACACTAGCACAGATACGCAGTATTTT.

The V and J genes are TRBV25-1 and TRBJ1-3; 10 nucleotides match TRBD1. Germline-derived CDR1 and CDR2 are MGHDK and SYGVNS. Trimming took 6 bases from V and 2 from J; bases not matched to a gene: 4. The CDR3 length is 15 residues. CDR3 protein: CASRTGTGAGNTIYF. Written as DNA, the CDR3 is TGTGCCAGCAGGACAGGGACAGGGGCTGGAAACACCATATATTTT.

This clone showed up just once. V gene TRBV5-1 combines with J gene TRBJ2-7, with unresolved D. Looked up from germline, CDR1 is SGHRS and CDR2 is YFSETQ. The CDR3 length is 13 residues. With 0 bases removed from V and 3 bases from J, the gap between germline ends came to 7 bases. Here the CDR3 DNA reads TGCGCCAGCAGCTTGGAATTTTACTACGAGCAGTACTTC. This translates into CASSLEFYYEQYF.

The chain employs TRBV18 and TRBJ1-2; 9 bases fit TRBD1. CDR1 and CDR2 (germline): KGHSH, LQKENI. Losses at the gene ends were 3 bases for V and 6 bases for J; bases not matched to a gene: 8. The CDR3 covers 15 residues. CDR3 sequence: CASSPTRTGEHGYTF. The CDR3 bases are TGTGCCAGCTCACCGACCCGGACAGGGGAACATGGCTACACCTTC.

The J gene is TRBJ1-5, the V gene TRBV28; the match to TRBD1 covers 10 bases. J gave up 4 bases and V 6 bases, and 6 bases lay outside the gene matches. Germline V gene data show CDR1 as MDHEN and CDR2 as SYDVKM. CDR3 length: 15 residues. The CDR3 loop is CASRSGQGGNQPQHF. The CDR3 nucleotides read TGTGCCAGCAGAAGCGGACAGGGGGGGAATCAGCCCCAGCATTTT.

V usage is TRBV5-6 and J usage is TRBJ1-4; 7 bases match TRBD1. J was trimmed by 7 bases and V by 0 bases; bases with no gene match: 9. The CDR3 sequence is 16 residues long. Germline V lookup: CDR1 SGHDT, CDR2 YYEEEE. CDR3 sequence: CASSLDGPTGSEKLFF. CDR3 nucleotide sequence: TGTGCCAGCAGCTTGGACGGCCCGACAGGGTCTGAAAAACTGTTTTTT.

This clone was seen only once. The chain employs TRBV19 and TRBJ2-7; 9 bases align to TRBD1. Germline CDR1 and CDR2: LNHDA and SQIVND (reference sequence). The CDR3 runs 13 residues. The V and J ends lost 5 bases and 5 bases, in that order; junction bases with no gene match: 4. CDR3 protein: CASSPDRGNEQYF. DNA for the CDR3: TGTGCCAGTAGTCCCGACAGGGGGAACGAGCAGTACTTC.

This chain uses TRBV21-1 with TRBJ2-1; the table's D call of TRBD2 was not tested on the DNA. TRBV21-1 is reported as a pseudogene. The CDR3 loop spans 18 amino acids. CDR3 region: CASSPPFLRDLGLDEQFF. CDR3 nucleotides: TGTGCCAGCAGCCCACCCTTTTTGCGGGACCTAGGGCTGGATGAGCAGTTCTTC.

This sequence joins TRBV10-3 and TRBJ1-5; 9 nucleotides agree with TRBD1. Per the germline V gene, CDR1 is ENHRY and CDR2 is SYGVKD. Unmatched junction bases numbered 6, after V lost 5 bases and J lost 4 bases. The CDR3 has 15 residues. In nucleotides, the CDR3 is TGTGCCATCAGTTCGGGACAGGGACAAAATCAGCCCCAGCATTTT. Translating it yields CAISSGQGQNQPQHF.

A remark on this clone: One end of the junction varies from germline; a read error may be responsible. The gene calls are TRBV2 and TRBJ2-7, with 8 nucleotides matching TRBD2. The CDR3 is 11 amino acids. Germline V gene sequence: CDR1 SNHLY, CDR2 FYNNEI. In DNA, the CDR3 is TGTGCCAGCAGTGATTTAGCGGGGAGAGTCTTC. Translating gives CASSDLAGRVF. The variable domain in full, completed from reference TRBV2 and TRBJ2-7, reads EPEVTQTPSHQVTQMGQEVILRCVPISNHLYFYWYRQILGQKVEFLVSFYNNEISEKSEIFDDQFSVERPDGSNFTLKIRSTKLEDSAMYFCASSDLAGRVFGPGTRLTVT.

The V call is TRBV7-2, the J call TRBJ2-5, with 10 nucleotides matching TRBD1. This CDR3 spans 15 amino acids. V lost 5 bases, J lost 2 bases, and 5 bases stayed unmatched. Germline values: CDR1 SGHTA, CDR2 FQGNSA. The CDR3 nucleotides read TGTGCCAGCAGCGCCGACAGGGGGCTACAAGAGACCCAGTACTTC. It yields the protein CASSADRGLQETQYF.

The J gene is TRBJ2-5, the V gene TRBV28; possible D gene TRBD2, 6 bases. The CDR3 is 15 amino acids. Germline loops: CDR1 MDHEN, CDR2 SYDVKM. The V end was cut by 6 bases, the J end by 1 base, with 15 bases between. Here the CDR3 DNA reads TGTGCCAGCAGGGCGACCGGGAGCTTCCAAGAGACCCAGTACTTC. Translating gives CASRATGSFQETQYF. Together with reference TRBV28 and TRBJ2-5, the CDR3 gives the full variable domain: DVKVTQSSRYLVKRTGEKVFLECVQDMDHENMFWYRQDPGLGLRLIYFSYDVKMKEKGDIPEGYSVSREKKERFSLILESASTNQTSMYLCASRATGSFQETQYFGPGTRLLVL.